This T cell receptor beta chain was documented in a study of OX40 agonist ivuxolimab in advanced cancers. The overall study: Treatment received earlier with anti-PD-1, anti-PD-L1 or anti-CTLA-4 agents was allowed, and less than 45% had some.

The study, taken as a whole, reports: The authors also found low normalized T-cell clonal expansion in some nonresponders.

Trimming shortened V by 4 bases and J by 8 bases, and 9 bases separated the two germline ends. Per the germline V gene, CDR1 is LNHDA and CDR2 is SQIVND (reference sequence). CDR3 length: 12 residues. This clone occurred once. Antigen specificity is unknown. Libraries were prepared by immunoSEQ multiplex PCR; TCRdb keeps only in-frame clonotypes and omits some of them. The sample has 20,000 to 25,000 clones; around 81% are singletons. Anyone with autoimmune disease history or systemic immunosuppression was excluded. The chain joins TRBV19 to TRBJ2-1; TRBD2 might be the D (6 bases). The material was CD4+ or CD8+ T cells sorted from blood, obtained in a trial of the OX40 agonist ivuxolimab. The receptor was derived from an adult with an advanced solid tumor such as melanoma, head and neck, liver or kidney cancer. CDR3 protein: CASSRGVDEQFF. CDR3 nucleotide sequence: TGTGCCAGTAGTAGGGGGGTGGATGAGCAGTTCTTC.